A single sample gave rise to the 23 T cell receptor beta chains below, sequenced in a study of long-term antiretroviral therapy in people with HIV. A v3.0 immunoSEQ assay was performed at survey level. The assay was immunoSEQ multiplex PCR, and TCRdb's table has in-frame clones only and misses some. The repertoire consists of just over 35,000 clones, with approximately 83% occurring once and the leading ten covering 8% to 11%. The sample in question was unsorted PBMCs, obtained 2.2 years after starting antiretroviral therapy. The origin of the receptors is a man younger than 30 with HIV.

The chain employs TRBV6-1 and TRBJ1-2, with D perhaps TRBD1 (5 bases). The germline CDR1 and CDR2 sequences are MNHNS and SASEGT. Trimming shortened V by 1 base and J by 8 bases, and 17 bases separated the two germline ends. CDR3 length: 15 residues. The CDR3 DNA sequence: TGTGCCAGCAGTGAAGGCGTTGCGGCAGGGCACGGCTACACCTTC. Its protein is CASSEGVAAGHGYTF.

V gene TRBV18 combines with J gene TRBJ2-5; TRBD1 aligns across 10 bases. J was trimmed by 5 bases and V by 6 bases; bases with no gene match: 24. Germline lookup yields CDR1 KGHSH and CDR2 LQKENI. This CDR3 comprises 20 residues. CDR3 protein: CASSLYPATGQGLRSETQYF. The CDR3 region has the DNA TGTGCCAGCTCTCTATACCCCGCGACGGGACAGGGGTTGCGATCGGAGACCCAGTACTTC.

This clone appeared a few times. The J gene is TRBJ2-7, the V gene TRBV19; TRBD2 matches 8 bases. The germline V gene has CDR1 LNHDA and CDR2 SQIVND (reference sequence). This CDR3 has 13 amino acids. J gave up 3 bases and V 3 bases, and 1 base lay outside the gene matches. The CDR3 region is CASSMGLGYEQYF. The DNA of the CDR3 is TGTGCCAGTAGTATGGGACTAGGCTACGAGCAGTACTTC.

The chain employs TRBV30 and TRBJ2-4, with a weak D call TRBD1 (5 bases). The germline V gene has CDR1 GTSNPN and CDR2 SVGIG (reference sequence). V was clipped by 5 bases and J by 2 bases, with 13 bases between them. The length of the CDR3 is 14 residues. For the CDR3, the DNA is TGTGCCTGGTTCCAGGGTCCGCCCAAAAACATTCAGTACTTC. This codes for CAWFQGPPKNIQYF.

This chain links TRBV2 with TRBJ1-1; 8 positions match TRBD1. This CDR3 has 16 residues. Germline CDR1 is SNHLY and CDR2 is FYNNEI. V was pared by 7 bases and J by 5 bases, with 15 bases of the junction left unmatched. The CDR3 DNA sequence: TGTGCCAGCATCGGGGGAGACAGGGGCGTGAGAACTGAAGCTTTCTTT. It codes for CASIGGDRGVRTEAFF.

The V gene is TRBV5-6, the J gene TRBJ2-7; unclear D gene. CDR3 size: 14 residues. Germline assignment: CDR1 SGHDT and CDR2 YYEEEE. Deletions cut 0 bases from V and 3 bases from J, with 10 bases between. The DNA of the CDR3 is TGTGCCAGCAGCTTGGACGGCTACCTCTACGAGCAGTACTTC. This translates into CASSLDGYLYEQYF.

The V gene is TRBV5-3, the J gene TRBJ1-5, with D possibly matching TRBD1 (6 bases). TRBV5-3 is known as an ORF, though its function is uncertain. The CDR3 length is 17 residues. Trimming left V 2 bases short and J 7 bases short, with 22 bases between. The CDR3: CARSFALEGGRNQPQHF. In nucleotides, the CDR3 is TGTGCCAGAAGCTTCGCGCTTGAGGGGGGGCGGAACCAGCCCCAGCATTTT.

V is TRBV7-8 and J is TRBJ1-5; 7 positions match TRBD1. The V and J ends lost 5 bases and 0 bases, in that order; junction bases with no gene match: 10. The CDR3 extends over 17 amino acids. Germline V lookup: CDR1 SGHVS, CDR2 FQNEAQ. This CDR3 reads CASSQTTGDLSNQPQHF. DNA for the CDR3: TGTGCCAGCAGCCAAACCACAGGGGACCTTAGCAATCAGCCCCAGCATTTT.

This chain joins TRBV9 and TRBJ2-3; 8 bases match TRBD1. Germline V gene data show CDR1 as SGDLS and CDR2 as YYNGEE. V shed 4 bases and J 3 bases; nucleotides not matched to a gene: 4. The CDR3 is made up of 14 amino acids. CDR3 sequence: CASSLGQATDTQYF. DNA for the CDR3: TGTGCCAGCAGCTTGGGACAGGCAACAGATACGCAGTATTTT.

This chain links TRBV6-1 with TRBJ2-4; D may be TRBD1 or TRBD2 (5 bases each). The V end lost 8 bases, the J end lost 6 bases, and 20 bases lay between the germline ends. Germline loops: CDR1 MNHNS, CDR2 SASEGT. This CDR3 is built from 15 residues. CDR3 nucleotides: TGTGCCAGCCGAGGGGTCAGGAGAGGGGCAAACATTCAGTACTTC. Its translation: CASRGVRRGANIQYF.

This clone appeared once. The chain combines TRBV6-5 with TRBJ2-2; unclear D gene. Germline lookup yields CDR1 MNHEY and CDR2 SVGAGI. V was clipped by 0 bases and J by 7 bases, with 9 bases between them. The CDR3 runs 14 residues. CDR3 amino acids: CASSYSPPGGELFF. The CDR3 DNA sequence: TGTGCCAGCAGTTACTCGCCCCCGGGCGGGGAGCTGTTTTTT.

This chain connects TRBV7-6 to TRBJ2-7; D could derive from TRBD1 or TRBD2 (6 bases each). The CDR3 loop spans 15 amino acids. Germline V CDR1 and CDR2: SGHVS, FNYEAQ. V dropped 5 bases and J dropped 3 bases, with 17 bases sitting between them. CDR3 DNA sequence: TGTGCCAGCAGCCTCACCCTACGGGGGCGCTACGAGCAGTACTTC. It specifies CASSLTLRGRYEQYF. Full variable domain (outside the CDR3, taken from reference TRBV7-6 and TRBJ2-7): GAGVSQSPRYKVTKRGQDVALRCDPISGHVSLYWYRQALGQGPEFLTYFNYEAQQDKSGLPNDRFSAERPEGSISTLTIQRTEQRDSAMYRCASSLTLRGRYEQYFGPGTRLTVT.

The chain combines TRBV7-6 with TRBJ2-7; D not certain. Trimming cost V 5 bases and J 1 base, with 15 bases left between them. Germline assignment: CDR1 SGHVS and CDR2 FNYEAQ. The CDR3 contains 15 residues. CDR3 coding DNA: TGTGCCAGCAGCCTCCGGGCAGCATCTTCCTACGAGCAGTACTTC. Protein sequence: CASSLRAASSYEQYF.

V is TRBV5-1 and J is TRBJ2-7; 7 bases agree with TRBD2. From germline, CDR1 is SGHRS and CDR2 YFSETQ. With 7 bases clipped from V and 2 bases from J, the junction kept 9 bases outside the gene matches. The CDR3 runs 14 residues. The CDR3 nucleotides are TGCGCCAGCGCGGGACTACGCGAACCCTACGAGCAGTACTTC. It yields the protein CASAGLREPYEQYF.

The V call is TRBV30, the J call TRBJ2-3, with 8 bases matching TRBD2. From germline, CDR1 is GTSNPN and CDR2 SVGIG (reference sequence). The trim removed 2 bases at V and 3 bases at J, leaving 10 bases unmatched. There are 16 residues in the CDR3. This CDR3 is CAWSHIRGGRTDTQYF. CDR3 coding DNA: TGTGCCTGGAGTCATATCCGCGGGGGGCGAACAGATACGCAGTATTTT. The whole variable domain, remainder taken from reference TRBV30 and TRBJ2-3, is SQTIHQWPATLVQPVGSPLSLECTVEGTSNPNLYWYRQAAGRGLQLLFYSVGIGQISSEVPQNLSASRPQDRQFILSSKKLLLSDSGFYLCAWSHIRGGRTDTQYFGPGTRLTVL.

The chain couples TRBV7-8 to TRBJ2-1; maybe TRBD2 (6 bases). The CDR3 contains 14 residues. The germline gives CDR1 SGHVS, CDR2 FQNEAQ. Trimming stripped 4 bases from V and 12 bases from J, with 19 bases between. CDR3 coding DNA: TGTGCCAGCAGCTATGGGCCAATCGGGGGTGGGCAGTTCTTC. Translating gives CASSYGPIGGGQFF.

The CDR3 region has the DNA TGTGCCAGCAGCTTAGACTTGGGAAACACCATATATTTT. Translation: CASSLDLGNTIYF. The chain has TRBV7-8 and TRBJ1-3; D not resolved. V was cut by 1 base and J by 4 bases, with 5 bases left in between. CDR1 and CDR2 (germline): SGHVS, FQNEAQ. This CDR3 comprises 13 residues.

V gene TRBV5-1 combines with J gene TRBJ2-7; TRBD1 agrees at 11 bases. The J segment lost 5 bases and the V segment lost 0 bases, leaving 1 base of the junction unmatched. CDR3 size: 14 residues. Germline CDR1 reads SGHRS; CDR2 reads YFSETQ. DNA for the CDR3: TGCGCCAGCAGCTTGGGGACAGGGGGCAACGAGCAGTACTTC. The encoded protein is CASSLGTGGNEQYF. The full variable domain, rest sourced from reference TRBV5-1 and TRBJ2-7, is KAGVTQTPRYLIKTRGQQVTLSCSPISGHRSVSWYQQTPGQGLQFLFEYFSETQRNKGNFPGRFSGRQFSNSRSEMNVSTLELGDSALYLCASSLGTGGNEQYFGPGTRLTVT.

CDR3 nucleotide sequence: TGTGCCAGCAGCCCAACAGGATCAACTAATGAAAAACTGTTTTTT. This encodes CASSPTGSTNEKLFF. This chain links TRBV7-6 with TRBJ1-4, with a possible D match to TRBD1 (5 bases). The ends were cut back, 5 bases at V and 0 bases at J, with 10 bases in the middle. The CDR3 runs to 15 residues. Germline assignment: CDR1 SGHVS and CDR2 FNYEAQ.

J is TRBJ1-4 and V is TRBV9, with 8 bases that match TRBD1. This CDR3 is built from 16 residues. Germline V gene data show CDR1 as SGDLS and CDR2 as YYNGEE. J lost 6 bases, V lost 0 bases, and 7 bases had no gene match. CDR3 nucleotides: TGTGCCAGCAGCGTAGATTGGGGACAGGATTATGAAAAACTGTTTTTT. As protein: CASSVDWGQDYEKLFF.

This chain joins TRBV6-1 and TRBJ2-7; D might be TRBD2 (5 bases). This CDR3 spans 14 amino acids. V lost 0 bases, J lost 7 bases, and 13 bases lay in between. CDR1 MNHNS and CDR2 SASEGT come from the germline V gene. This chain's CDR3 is CASSEAEEGREQYF. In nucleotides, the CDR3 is TGTGCCAGCAGTGAAGCGGAGGAAGGGAGAGAGCAGTACTTC.

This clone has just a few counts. CDR3 amino acids: CASGPPPTGGYGYTF. The CDR3 DNA follows: TGTGCTAGTGGTCCTCCCCCGACAGGGGGCTATGGCTACACCTTC. This sequence joins TRBV12-5 and TRBJ1-2; 9 positions agree with TRBD1. V shed 5 bases and J 4 bases; nucleotides not matched to a gene: 8. Germline V CDR1 and CDR2: LGHNT, FRNRAP. There are 15 residues in the CDR3.

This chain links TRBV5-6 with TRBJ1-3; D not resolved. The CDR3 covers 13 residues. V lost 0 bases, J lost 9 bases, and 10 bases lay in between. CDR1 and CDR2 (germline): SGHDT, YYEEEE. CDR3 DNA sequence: TGTGCCAGCAGCTTGGGGGCGAGCGGCACCATATATTTT. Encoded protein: CASSLGASGTIYF.